Each of the 18 T cell receptor beta chains below was sequenced from the same sample in a study of regulatory and conventional T cells in RAG deficiency. Blood CD4+ CD25-low CD127-high conventional T cells supplied the genomic DNA template. TCRdb keeps only in-frame clones here, not all; method: immunoSEQ multiplex PCR. The sample consists of 20,000 or so clones, 85% to 95% of them appearing once. A further study also used this sample, focusing on regulatory T cells. That report notes: Amplification used 52 TRBV primers and 13 TRBJ primers.

Sequencing was carried out using CD4+ T cells sorted from blood. These receptors all come from a human donor in good health.

This clone is a singleton in its sample. The rearrangement joins TRBV9 to TRBJ2-2, with D tentatively TRBD2 (5 bases). V was shortened by 4 bases and J by 0 bases, with 7 bases between the two germline ends. The CDR3 spans 14 residues. CDR1 SGDLS and CDR2 YYNGEE come from the germline V gene. The CDR3 loop reads CASSYGTNTGELFF. Written as DNA, the CDR3 is TGTGCCAGCAGCTACGGGACGAACACCGGGGAGCTGTTTTTT.

This rearrangement joins TRBV5-1 to TRBJ2-2; D is uncertain. The CDR3 runs 14 residues. Trimming cost V 1 base and J 2 bases, with 6 bases left between them. Germline loops: CDR1 SGHRS, CDR2 YFSETQ. The DNA of the CDR3 is TGCGCCAGCAGCTTGCGCCCAAACACCGGGGAGCTGTTTTTT. This translates into CASSLRPNTGELFF.

The chain couples TRBV19 to TRBJ2-1, with a possible D match to TRBD2 (5 bases). CDR3 length equals 14 residues. Germline loops: CDR1 LNHDA, CDR2 SQIVND (reference sequence). The V gene lost 9 bases and the J gene lost 6 bases, with 18 bases spanning the gap. The chain's CDR3 is CASRSGPFVNEQFF. CDR3 coding DNA: TGTGCCAGCCGGAGCGGTCCGTTCGTCAATGAGCAGTTCTTC.

The rearrangement uses TRBV14 and TRBJ2-7, with D uncertain. CDR1 and CDR2 from the germline V gene are SGHDN and FVKESK. Trimming left V 4 bases short and J 0 bases short, with 4 bases between. This CDR3 region has 12 residues. The CDR3 is CASSLSSYEQYF. The CDR3 nucleotides read TGTGCCAGCAGCCTGAGCTCCTACGAGCAGTACTTC. The full variable domain, rest sourced from reference TRBV14 and TRBJ2-7, is EAGVTQFPSHSVIEKGQTVTLRCDPISGHDNLYWYRRVMGKEIKFLLHFVKESKQDESGMPNNRFLAERTGGTYSTLKVQPAELEDSGVYFCASSLSSYEQYFGPGTRLTVT.

The gene calls are TRBV25-1 and TRBJ2-5; no clear D. Trimming removed 3 bases from V and 5 bases from J, with 16 bases in between. Germline lookup yields CDR1 MGHDK and CDR2 SYGVNS. The CDR3 loop spans 15 amino acids. The CDR3 sequence is CASSDLQRVQETQYF. CDR3 nucleotides: TGTGCCAGCAGTGACCTCCAAAGGGTGCAGGAGACCCAGTACTTC.

J is TRBJ2-1 and V is TRBV5-1; TRBD2 matches 8 bases. The V gene's germline CDR1 is SGHRS and CDR2 YFSETQ. The V segment lost 0 bases and the J segment 5 bases; nucleotides outside the gene matches: 4. This CDR3 region has 15 residues. The chain's CDR3 is CASSLELAGHNEQFF. CDR3 coding DNA: TGCGCCAGCAGCTTGGAATTAGCGGGGCACAATGAGCAGTTCTTC.

In this sample, this clone turned up once. The chain links TRBV19 to TRBJ1-5; D is uncertain. Germline loops: CDR1 LNHDA, CDR2 SQIVND (reference sequence). Trimming took 5 bases from V and 0 from J, leaving 11 bases between them. This CDR3 comprises 15 residues. This CDR3 reads CASSSGSTSNQPQHF. The CDR3, as DNA: TGTGCCAGTAGTTCCGGGTCCACTAGCAATCAGCCCCAGCATTTT.

The CDR3 coding sequence is TGTGCCAGCAGCTCGGGGGACTATGGCTACACCTTC. Its protein is CASSSGDYGYTF. The chain couples TRBV5-6 to TRBJ1-2, with D maybe TRBD1 (5 bases). The CDR3 is 12 residues long. The germline V gene has CDR1 SGHDT and CDR2 YYEEEE. Trimming removed 3 bases at V and 3 bases at J, with 6 bases between.

The chain joins TRBV10-3 to TRBJ1-5; D remains unclear. The V end was cut by 6 bases, the J end by 4 bases, with 10 bases between. Germline V lookup: CDR1 ENHRY, CDR2 SYGVKD. This CDR3 comprises 13 residues. This CDR3 is CAISPGSNQPQHF. In DNA form, the CDR3 reads TGTGCCATCAGCCCGGGTAGTAATCAGCCCCAGCATTTT.

In nucleotides, the CDR3 is TGTGCCAGCAGCCTGCCCCTCGGGCAGAATAGCGGCGGCTACACCTTC. Translation: CASSLPLGQNSGGYTF. V is TRBV7-9 and J is TRBJ1-2; D ambiguous. Trimming removed 5 bases from V and 8 bases from J, with 24 bases in between. This CDR3 has 16 residues. Germline V CDR1 and CDR2: SEHNR, FQNEAQ (reference sequence).

The chain uses TRBV6-6 and TRBJ1-1; the D gene is possibly TRBD1 (6 bases). V was cut by 6 bases and J by 4 bases, with 18 bases left in between. Germline CDR1 reads MNHNY; CDR2 reads SVGAGI (reference sequence). The CDR3 has 15 residues. The CDR3 is CASRKLGKGGTEAFF. CDR3 coding DNA: TGTGCCAGCAGAAAGTTGGGTAAAGGGGGCACTGAAGCTTTCTTT.

This clone was seen a single time. The genes are TRBV6-5 and TRBJ2-1; D is undetermined. Germline lookup yields CDR1 MNHEY and CDR2 SVGAGI. Trimming left V 8 bases short and J 2 bases short, with 10 bases between. The CDR3 contains 13 residues. CDR3 amino acids: CASALLPYNEQFF. The CDR3 DNA follows: TGTGCCAGCGCCCTGCTCCCCTACAATGAGCAGTTCTTC.

This clone was seen a single time. The chain recombines TRBV28 with TRBJ1-3, with a tentative D call TRBD1 (5 bases). V gave up 8 bases and J gave up 4 bases, with 18 bases separating them. The CDR3 is 15 amino acids. Germline V gene data show CDR1 as MDHEN and CDR2 as SYDVKM. CDR3 sequence (DNA): TGTGCCAGCGGGGATGAAGACAGATGGGGAAACACCATATATTTT. Translating it yields CASGDEDRWGNTIYF.

The chain has TRBV7-8 and TRBJ1-4, with no clear D. CDR3 length: 17 amino acids. The ends were cut back, 2 bases at V and 4 bases at J, with 17 bases in the middle. Germline CDR1 and CDR2: SGHVS and FQNEAQ. The CDR3 region is CASSLIGRALGNEKLFF. CDR3 bases: TGTGCCAGCAGCTTAATCGGAAGGGCGTTGGGTAATGAAAAACTGTTTTTT.

The rearrangement links TRBV5-1 to TRBJ2-2; tentatively, D is TRBD2 (5 bases). This CDR3 has 14 residues. The V gene lost 0 bases and the J gene lost 8 bases, with 11 bases spanning the gap. The germline V gene encodes CDR1 SGHRS and CDR2 YFSETQ. In nucleotides, the CDR3 is TGCGCCAGCAGCTTGGGTCCTAGCTTAGGGGAGCTGTTTTTT. Amino acid sequence: CASSLGPSLGELFF.

This chain connects TRBV6-1 to TRBJ2-3; D perhaps matches TRBD1 (5 bases). The CDR3 runs to 14 residues. Germline CDR1 is MNHNS and CDR2 is SASEGT. Trimming removed 2 bases from V and 6 bases from J, with 12 bases in between. CDR3 DNA: TGTGCCAGCAGTGAAAACAGGTTACAGGATACGCAGTATTTT. Protein: CASSENRLQDTQYF.

The chain couples TRBV5-4 to TRBJ2-7; 10 bases are a match to TRBD2. V was pared by 2 bases and J by 7 bases, with 6 bases of the junction left unmatched. This CDR3 is 14 amino acids long. Germline CDR1 and CDR2: SGHNT and YYREEE (reference sequence). The CDR3 region is CASSLAGGPREQYF. The CDR3 DNA is TGTGCCAGCAGCTTAGCGGGAGGGCCGAGGGAGCAGTACTTC.

The chain recombines TRBV15 with TRBJ2-1; TRBD2 matches at 13 bases. Germline-derived CDR1 and CDR2 are LNHNV and YYDKDF (reference sequence). The length of the CDR3 is 18 residues. Trimming took 0 bases from V and 0 from J; bases not matched to a gene: 2. This CDR3 is CATSRELAGGSSYNEQFF. The CDR3 DNA sequence: TGTGCCACCAGCAGAGAACTAGCGGGAGGGAGCTCCTACAATGAGCAGTTCTTC. Based on the CDR3 plus reference TRBV15 and TRBJ2-1, the full variable domain is DAMVIQNPRYQVTQFGKPVTLSCSQTLNHNVMYWYQQKSSQAPKLLFHYYDKDFNNEADTPDNFQSRRPNTSFCFLDIRSPGLGDTAMYLCATSRELAGGSSYNEQFFGPGTRLTVL.